This T cell receptor beta chain was captured in a study of CD8+CD57+ T cells in acquired aplastic anemia. The germline CDR1 and CDR2 sequences are SGHAT and FQDESV (reference sequence). V was trimmed by 5 bases and J by 12 bases, leaving 26 bases between them. This CDR3 is built from 16 residues. According to the study, genomic DNA was the template for TCR beta VDJ and CDR3 profiling. TCRdb ran MiXCR on the reads and lists one entry per CDR3 protein. The sample has approximately 380,000 distinct CDR3 sequences, 60% to 80% seen once. Comments on this clonotype: Its antigen is unidentified.

Notes on the study in general: Common to patients and controls were 25 to 30 CD8+ CDR3 sequences.

V gene TRBV11-1 combines with J gene TRBJ2-1, with D perhaps assigned TRBD1 or TRBD2 (6 bases each). The receptor's source is a human donor in good health, serving as a control. The sequencing input was sorted CD4+, CD8+, or CD8+CD57+ T cells (not recorded which) from PBMCs. The CDR3 protein is CASSPGSGGPTSRQFF. The CDR3 nucleotides read TGTGCCAGCAGCCCGGGGAGTGGGGGGCCAACGAGCAGGCAGTTCTTC.